This T cell receptor (beta chain) was recorded in a study of shared clonotypes between healthy human individuals. The overall study: Per donor, three plates held CD4 naive cells, three held CD4 memory, two held CD8 naive and one held CD8 memory. Study-level results: Several donors held about 4.6% of naive CD4 clonotypes in common. Some clonotypes were shared by all four sorted-subset donors, while others were not shared. The non-shared ones had lower generation probabilities than the shared ones.

The ends lost 6 bases at V and 1 base at J; junction bases unmatched: 12. The CDR3 spans 16 residues. CDR1 is SGHTA, CDR2 FQGNSA, per germline. The protocol was immunoSEQ multiplex PCR, while the TCRdb copy is restricted to in-frame clones and leaves out a portion. The sample shows around 1.1 million clones, approximately 80% of them seen only once. Memory CD4+ cells were the fraction left after CD45RA+ naive selection. This clone has only one observation. The target antigen is unknown. The sequence was collected from a man aged 18 to 29 in good health. Some clones in this sample may be carry-over from other donors' samples. Sequenced material: memory CD4+ T cells from PBMCs. Subset denoted: CD45RA-negative fraction. V usage is TRBV7-2 and J usage is TRBJ2-7; 7 nucleotides match TRBD2. The CDR3 reads CASRIHSGRLSYEQYF. In DNA, the CDR3 is TGTGCCAGCAGAATTCATAGCGGGCGTCTTTCCTACGAGCAGTACTTC.